The 9 T cell receptor beta chains given below trace back to one sample, sequenced in a study of CD8+ T cells in alopecia areata (dated by TCRdb to 2017 to 2018). The library was obtained by the immunoSEQ multiplex PCR assay. RNA was extracted from all samples and reverse transcribed into cDNA, which served as template for TCR sequencing. The table comes from immuneACCESS by way of TCRdb, which keeps in-frame sequences with V and J called. Part of the clones is missing from these tables; in studies checked, under half for an unresolved V gene and the rest for unknown reasons. For this sample there are some 180,000 clones; around three fifths appear just once. Roughly 5% of the sample lies in the top ten. The specimen sequenced was CD8+ T cells sorted from blood. The receptors were sampled from a human donor in good health.

This clone was observed a single time. This chain connects TRBV4-1 to TRBJ2-5; TRBD1 aligns across 11 bases. The CDR3 is 15 amino acids. Germline lookup yields CDR1 MGHRA and CDR2 YSYEKL. The junction had 7 bases not matched to a gene; V was cut back by 5 bases and J by 5 bases. The CDR3 reads CASSEDRGQLETQYF. For the CDR3, the DNA is TGCGCCAGCAGCGAGGACAGGGGGCAACTCGAGACCCAGTACTTC.

The gene calls are TRBV7-9 and TRBJ2-3, with 7 bases aligning to TRBD1. V dropped 2 bases and J dropped 6; count of bases not matched to a gene: 8. Germline CDR1 is SEHNR and CDR2 is FQNEAQ (reference sequence). The length of the CDR3 is 15 residues. The CDR3 DNA reads TGTGCCAGCAGCTTATCACAGGGGCCTCGGGATACGCAGTATTTT. This translates into CASSLSQGPRDTQYF.

This sequence joins TRBV27 and TRBJ1-2, with D tentatively TRBD1 (6 bases). CDR3 length equals 13 residues. Trimming took 5 bases from V and 3 from J, leaving 10 bases between them. Germline-derived CDR1 and CDR2 are MNHEY and SMNVEV (reference sequence). The CDR3 DNA reads TGTGCCAGCAGTATCCACAGGGACTATGGCTACACCTTC. Protein: CASSIHRDYGYTF.

This clone was counted between two and nine times. The V gene is TRBV6-5, the J gene TRBJ2-5, with 7 bases aligning to TRBD1. The CDR3 is 16 amino acids. The germline V gene encodes CDR1 MNHEY and CDR2 SVGAGI. J lost 2 bases, V lost 4 bases, and 10 bases had no gene match. CDR3 nucleotides: TGTGCCAGCAGTTCCCTGGGCCGGGACAGACAAGAGACCCAGTACTTC. Its protein product is CASSSLGRDRQETQYF.

The CDR3: CASSGGDLSTEAFF. The CDR3 nucleotides read TGCGCCAGCAGTGGAGGGGACCTATCCACTGAAGCTTTCTTT. The V gene is TRBV10-1, the J gene TRBJ1-1; the D gene is possibly TRBD1 (5 bases). The CDR3 is 14 residues long. CDR1 and CDR2 from the germline V gene are WNHNN and SYGVQD (reference sequence). Trimming removed 4 bases at V and 4 bases at J, with 13 bases between.

The chain is built from TRBV30 and TRBJ1-1; no firm D call. Trimming removed 3 bases from V and 4 bases from J, with 15 bases in between. From germline, CDR1 is GTSNPN and CDR2 SVGIG (reference sequence). The CDR3 runs 14 residues. The CDR3 protein is CAWRDLPSGTEAFF. In nucleotides, the CDR3 is TGTGCCTGGAGGGACCTCCCCTCGGGCACTGAAGCTTTCTTT.

The chain joins TRBV7-9 to TRBJ2-7; TRBD1 matches at 7 bases. Trimming at V came to 3 bases and at J to 6 bases, leaving 8 bases not matched to a gene. Germline CDR1 and CDR2: SEHNR and FQNEAQ (reference sequence). CDR3 length: 14 amino acids. The DNA of the CDR3 is TGTGCCAGCAGCTTCGGCAGGGGGTTACCCGAGCAGTACTTC. Encoded protein: CASSFGRGLPEQYF.

The chain has TRBV15 and TRBJ2-5, with TRBD2 matching over 10 bases. Per germline, CDR1 LNHNV and CDR2 YYDKDF (reference sequence). The CDR3 runs 13 residues. The CDR3 DNA is TGTGCTGTGAGACTAGCGGGTTATGAGACCCAGTACTTC. Its protein is CAVRLAGYETQYF.

The rearrangement links TRBV4-1 to TRBJ2-5, with TRBD1 as a possible D gene (6 bases). Germline CDR1 and CDR2: MGHRA and YSYEKL. CDR3 length: 13 amino acids. V shed 3 bases and J shed 10 bases, with 15 bases lying between them. In DNA, the CDR3 is TGCGCCAGCAGCCATTCCAGGGGTGGTGACCAGTACTTC. Its protein product is CASSHSRGGDQYF.